The 28 T cell receptor beta chains below were found in one sample sequenced in a study of identical twins. TCRdb fed the 5' RACE reads into MiXCR, producing one record per CDR3 protein. Among around 680,000 distinct CDR3 sequences listed, under 9% were seen once. This sample was shared with a second study, whose subject was yellow fever vaccine responses in identical twins.

Sequencing was carried out using PBMCs. The receptors here all came from a woman aged 18-30 years in good health.

The chain combines TRBV18 with TRBJ2-7, with 8 nucleotides matching TRBD1. Germline CDR1 reads KGHSH; CDR2 reads LQKENI. The CDR3 spans 13 residues. V lost 6 bases to trimming and J lost 5 bases; unmatched junction nucleotides: 6. DNA of the CDR3: TGTGCCAGCTCGCCGGGACAGGTTAACGAGCAGTACTTC. It specifies CASSPGQVNEQYF. The variable domain in full, completed from reference TRBV18 and TRBJ2-7, reads NAGVMQNPRHLVRRRGQEARLRCSPMKGHSHVYWYRQLPEEGLKFMVYLQKENIIDESGMPKERFSAEFPKEGPSILRIQQVVRGDSAAYFCASSPGQVNEQYFGPGTRLTVT.

The table lists this clonotype with many counts. The CDR3 nucleotides are TGTGCCAGCACCAAATCCCCCGGGACTTCTACCGGGGAGCTGTTTTTT. Translating gives CASTKSPGTSTGELFF. The chain links TRBV6-4 to TRBJ2-2; TRBD2 is a possible D gene (6 bases). Germline V gene lookup returns CDR1 MRHNA and CDR2 SNTAGT. The CDR3 loop spans 16 amino acids. V was cut by 7 bases and J by 5 bases, with 20 bases left in between.

This clonotype was found many times. At one end, the junction sequence differs from germline, possibly due to a read error. The rearrangement links TRBV7-2 to TRBJ2-1, with TRBD1 matching over 8 bases. Germline V gives CDR1 SGHTA, CDR2 FQGNSA. This CDR3 is built from 12 residues. In nucleotides, the CDR3 is TGTGCCAGCAGTTGGGCAGGGGGCGAGTACTGGTTC. This gives the protein CASSWAGGEYWF.

Comment on this clonotype: Being one base from a much bigger clone, this may be a read error. The chain combines TRBV12-3 or TRBV12-4 with TRBJ2-5; possibly TRBD2 for D (6 bases). Between the trimmed V and J ends, which lost 3 bases and 7 bases, there was a span of 18 bases. The CDR3 consists of 15 residues. The CDR3 sequence is CASSFRPGTVGTQYF. The CDR3 DNA sequence: TGTGCCAGCAGTTTCAGGCCAGGGACTGTAGGGACCCAGTACTTC.

The chain employs TRBV20-1 and TRBJ2-7, with a possible D match to TRBD2 (5 bases). V was cut by 3 bases and J by 3 bases, with 9 bases left in between. CDR1 is DFQATT and CDR2 is SNEGSKA in the germline V gene (reference sequence). The CDR3 totals 12 residues. In DNA form, the CDR3 reads TGCAGTGCTAGGACTACCATCTACGAGCAGTACTTC. Encoded protein: CSARTTIYEQYF.

This clonotype appeared a few times. The chain combines TRBV4-3 with TRBJ2-2; 9 bases are shared with TRBD2. CDR3 size: 18 residues. CDR1 and CDR2 from the germline V gene are LGHNA and YSLEER. The trim removed 0 bases at V and 2 bases at J, leaving 7 bases unmatched. CDR3 nucleotides: TGCGCCAGCAGCCAAGATAGATTGGGACTAGCCAACACCGGGGAGCTGTTTTTT. Amino acids: CASSQDRLGLANTGELFF.

This clonotype was seen at least ten times. V and J are TRBV14 and TRBJ2-3; D is unclear. V was pared by 1 base and J by 0 bases, with 11 bases between. Germline CDR1 SGHDN, CDR2 FVKESK. There are 16 residues in the CDR3. CDR3 sequence: CASSQVSRASTDTQYF. CDR3 DNA sequence: TGTGCCAGCAGCCAAGTATCCCGCGCTAGCACAGATACGCAGTATTTT.

This clonotype was seen many times. The J gene is TRBJ1-2, the V gene TRBV5-1; possibly TRBD1 for D (5 bases). V lost 4 bases and J 0 bases, leaving 13 bases between the germline ends. Germline assignment: CDR1 SGHRS and CDR2 YFSETQ. The CDR3 runs to 15 residues. This chain's CDR3 is CASSRGDAANYGYTF. In DNA form, the CDR3 reads TGCGCCAGCAGCAGAGGGGACGCCGCTAACTATGGCTACACCTTC.

The chain recombines TRBV6-4 with TRBJ2-2; D perhaps matches TRBD1 (6 bases). Germline lookup yields CDR1 MRHNA and CDR2 SNTAGT. This CDR3 spans 16 amino acids. V shed 5 bases and J shed 1 base, with 14 bases lying between them. The CDR3 coding sequence is TGTGCCAGCAGTCGCCAGGGGCCCAAGAACACCGGGGAGCTGTTTTTT. Translation gives CASSRQGPKNTGELFF.

J is TRBJ1-2 and V is TRBV19; TRBD1 agrees at 7 bases. The J segment lost 3 bases and the V segment lost 7 bases, leaving 5 bases of the junction unmatched. The CDR3 runs to 13 residues. In germline, CDR1 is LNHDA, CDR2 SQIVND (reference sequence). This CDR3 is CASTTGDYYGYTF. The CDR3, as DNA: TGTGCCAGTACAACAGGGGACTACTATGGCTACACCTTC.

The chain has TRBV20-1 and TRBJ2-3; maybe TRBD1 (5 bases). Per the germline V gene, CDR1 is DFQATT and CDR2 is SNEGSKA (reference sequence). V lost 6 bases to trimming and J lost 1 base, with 17 bases between them. This CDR3 has 15 residues. The CDR3 is CSAPPQDAGTDTQYF. The CDR3 DNA sequence: TGCAGTGCCCCGCCACAGGATGCAGGCACAGATACGCAGTATTTT.

This chain uses TRBV6-2 or TRBV6-3 with TRBJ2-7; 9 bases line up with TRBD2. In germline, CDR1 is MNHEY, CDR2 SVGEGT. With V trimmed by 2 bases and J by 0 bases, 2 bases remained unmatched. The CDR3 is 15 amino acids. CDR3: CASSYKREVSYEQYF. The CDR3 nucleotides read TGTGCCAGCAGTTACAAGCGGGAGGTCTCCTACGAGCAGTACTTC.

There are a few counts of this clonotype. V and J are TRBV20-1 and TRBJ2-7, with D possibly TRBD1 on 5 matching bases. The CDR3 runs 13 residues. Germline V gene lookup returns CDR1 DFQATT and CDR2 SNEGSKA (reference sequence). The CDR3 spells CSTDSGHVYEQYF. CDR3 nucleotide sequence: TGCAGCACAGACAGTGGGCATGTCTACGAGCAGTACTTC.

This clonotype was seen ten or more times. The chain carries TRBV10-3 and TRBJ1-6; D gene unclear. Germline CDR1 is ENHRY and CDR2 is SYGVKD. The CDR3 spans 16 residues. Trimming left V 0 bases short and J 8 bases short, with 14 bases between. CDR3 residues: CAISESGAVWDSPLHF. For the CDR3, the DNA is TGTGCCATCAGTGAGTCGGGTGCAGTATGGGATTCACCCCTCCACTTT.

This clonotype appeared many times. V is TRBV5-1 and J is TRBJ2-2; tentative D call: TRBD2 (6 bases). V lost 0 bases and J 4 bases, leaving 16 bases between the germline ends. Germline CDR1 SGHRS, CDR2 YFSETQ. The CDR3 totals 17 residues. In nucleotides, the CDR3 is TGCGCCAGCAGCTTGGGGGTAGCGGTCCAGGTCACCGGGGAGCTGTTTTTT. Residues: CASSLGVAVQVTGELFF.

This clonotype was detected a few times. This rearrangement joins TRBV28 to TRBJ2-7; D possibly corresponds to TRBD1 (6 bases). Germline values: CDR1 MDHEN, CDR2 SYDVKM. V lost 3 bases to trimming and J lost 3 bases, with 18 bases between them. The CDR3 loop spans 16 amino acids. The CDR3 sequence: CASSFFMDSRFYEQYF. The CDR3 bases are TGTGCCAGCAGTTTTTTCATGGACAGTAGGTTCTACGAGCAGTACTTC.

CDR3 sequence (DNA): TGTGCCTGGAGTGTACCGGGGAGGGGAGAAGCTTTCTTT. Its protein product is CAWSVPGRGEAFF. The chain couples TRBV30 to TRBJ1-1, with D tentatively TRBD1 (5 bases). V was pared by 0 bases and J by 8 bases, with 13 bases between. Germline V lookup: CDR1 GTSNPN, CDR2 SVGIG (reference sequence). The CDR3 contains 13 residues.

This clonotype was detected only a few times. CDR3 amino acids: CASSRDGHPDTQYF. CDR3 bases: TGTGCCAGCAGCCGGGACGGCCACCCGGATACGCAGTATTTT. The rearrangement joins TRBV5-6 to TRBJ2-3; perhaps D is TRBD1 or TRBD2 (5 bases each). Germline V CDR1 and CDR2: SGHDT, YYEEEE. V lost 4 bases, J lost 6 bases, and 15 bases lay in between. This CDR3 contains 14 residues.

The gene calls are TRBV6-5 and TRBJ2-2, with 8 bases fitting TRBD1. From germline, CDR1 is MNHEY and CDR2 SVGAGI. The V segment lost 3 bases and the J segment 5 bases; nucleotides outside the gene matches: 5. The CDR3 covers 15 residues. In DNA, the CDR3 is TGTGCCAGCAGTTATACTCGACAGGGGACCGGGGAGCTGTTTTTT. This codes for CASSYTRQGTGELFF.

This sequence joins TRBV19 and TRBJ2-7; TRBD1 is a possible D gene (6 bases). Trimming removed 4 bases at V and 0 bases at J, with 22 bases between. Germline V gives CDR1 LNHDA, CDR2 SQIVND (reference sequence). CDR3 size: 18 residues. For the CDR3, the DNA is TGTGCCAGTAGTACCATTTTTAAAACCGGGACAACCTCCTACGAGCAGTACTTC. Its translation is CASSTIFKTGTTSYEQYF.

The table lists this clonotype with a few counts. The chain combines TRBV4-3 with TRBJ2-1, with D possibly being TRBD1 or TRBD2 (5 bases each). Trimming took 3 bases from V and 10 from J, leaving 7 bases between them. Looked up from germline, CDR1 is LGHNA and CDR2 is YSLEER. CDR3 length: 11 amino acids. The CDR3 region has the DNA TGCGCCAGCAGCCAGGGACCCGAGCAGTTCTTC. This codes for CASSQGPEQFF.

This sequence joins TRBV12-3 or TRBV12-4 and TRBJ1-4; D is possibly TRBD1 (6 bases). The V and J ends lost 6 bases and 4 bases respectively, with 12 bases between them. The CDR3 is 14 amino acids. The CDR3: CASSPRTVNEKLFF. The CDR3 nucleotides are TGTGCCAGCAGCCCTCGGACAGTTAATGAAAAACTGTTTTTT.

This clonotype was detected only a few times. A junction boundary mismatches the germline segment, possibly from a read error. The chain is built from TRBV7-7 and TRBJ2-1; D call uncertain. CDR3 length: 15 residues. CDR1 SSHAT and CDR2 FNYEAQ come from the germline V gene (reference sequence). The CDR3 is CASSFGSRTRNEQFF. The CDR3 region has the DNA TGTGCTAGCAGCTTCGGTAGCCGGACCCGGAATGAGCAGTTCTTC.

Ten or more counts support this clonotype. The chain employs TRBV12-3 or TRBV12-4 and TRBJ2-7, with D possibly TRBD1 on 5 matching bases. V was clipped by 8 bases and J by 3 bases, with 17 bases between them. This CDR3 region has 14 residues. CDR3 bases: TGTGCCAGCGCCCTTACTACAGGTCTCTACGAGCAGTACTTC. Its translation: CASALTTGLYEQYF.

This clonotype has just a few counts. The rearrangement uses TRBV5-8 and TRBJ2-7, with D possibly called TRBD1 or TRBD2 (6 bases each). Trimming took off 4 bases at V and 7 bases at J, with 12 bases between the two ends. CDR1 and CDR2 from the germline V gene are SGHTS and YDEGEE. This CDR3 has 12 residues. CDR3 residues: CASSRGTLEQYF. Written as DNA, the CDR3 is TGTGCCAGCAGCCGCGGGACACTTGAGCAGTACTTC. The variable domain in full, with the rest retrieved from reference TRBV5-8 and TRBJ2-7, is EAGVTQSPTHLIKTRGQQATLRCSPISGHTSVYWYQQALGLGLQFLLWYDEGEERNRGNFPPRFSGRQFPNYSSELNVNALELEDSALYLCASSRGTLEQYFGPGTRLTVT.

This clonotype was seen a handful of times. This chain joins TRBV27 and TRBJ2-5; 12 bases agree with TRBD2. The germline V gene encodes CDR1 MNHEY and CDR2 SMNVEV (reference sequence). V shed 6 bases and J 2 bases; nucleotides not matched to a gene: 1. The CDR3 loop spans 14 amino acids. CDR3 amino acids: CASRTSGGQETQYF. The CDR3 nucleotides read TGTGCCAGCAGAACTAGCGGGGGGCAAGAGACCCAGTACTTC.

The chain recombines TRBV9 with TRBJ1-2, with 8 bases that match TRBD1. The V and J ends lost 0 bases and 6 bases, in that order; junction bases with no gene match: 7. Germline loops: CDR1 SGDLS, CDR2 YYNGEE. CDR3 length: 15 residues. The CDR3 sequence: CASSVDPGGTDGYTF. In DNA form, the CDR3 reads TGTGCCAGCAGCGTAGATCCAGGGGGCACGGATGGCTACACCTTC.

The chain is built from TRBV20-1 and TRBJ2-7; no clear D gene. The V and J ends lost 4 bases and 0 bases respectively, with 10 bases between them. The CDR3 length is 13 residues. CDR1 is DFQATT and CDR2 is SNEGSKA in the germline V gene (reference sequence). The CDR3 sequence: CSATTVSSYEQYF. CDR3 coding DNA: TGCAGTGCTACGACCGTTAGCTCCTACGAGCAGTACTTC.